This T cell receptor (beta chain) was sequenced in a study of T cells in Graves' hyperthyroidism and ophthalmopathy. This clonotype came up many times. Per germline, CDR1 SGHTA and CDR2 FQGTGA. The V and J ends lost 5 bases and 12 bases respectively, with 17 bases between them. CDR3 length: 12 residues. The TCR beta CDR3 regions underwent amplification using RNA transcripts as the source. HTBI primers were employed in a first-round RT-PCR of the TCR CDR3. MiXCR, applied by TCRdb to the multiplex PCR reads, yields one record per CDR3 protein. Here the sample spans approximately 560,000 distinct CDR3 sequences, just over 45% being singletons.

The clonotype comes from a young woman with Graves' hyperthyroidism. Sequences were obtained from peripheral blood or thyroid tissue (not recorded which). This chain links TRBV7-3 with TRBJ2-7; D is undetermined. The CDR3 here is CASSPGPPPWYF. The CDR3 DNA reads TGTGCCAGCAGCCCAGGACCACCTCCGTGGTACTTC.